This TCR beta chain was sequenced for a study of human T cells and chemical hapten exposure. Within the library, unique molecular identifiers were attached to each individual cDNA molecule. Study processing details: Between roughly 20,000 and 700,000 TCRs appeared in each sample, and the median stood at approximately 100,000. TCRdb re-derived calls from the RACE reads in MiXCR, one entry per CDR3 protein. TCRdb's processing, not the authors', yielded these V and J calls. There are about 98,000 distinct CDR3 sequences in the sample; 11% occur only once, and around 3.1% lies in the top ten. Indicated time point: pre-sensitization, week 0. Treatment in this sample: therapeutic diphenylcyclopropenone sensitization with weekly scalp DPC. The receptor's source is a woman aged 60-75 years with alopecia areata. Some clones in this sample may be carry-over from other donors' samples. The sample consisted of whole blood, taken in connection with sensitization to the hapten diphenylcyclopropenone (DPC).

The CDR3 coding sequence is TGCGCCAGCAGCCGTGACAGGAGCGAGCAGTTCTTC. Its translation is CASSRDRSEQFF. The genes are TRBV5-1 and TRBJ2-1; tentatively, D is TRBD1 (6 bases). Germline CDR1 and CDR2: SGHRS and YFSETQ. The CDR3 is 12 amino acids. V dropped 4 bases and J dropped 10 bases, with 12 bases sitting between them.